The 18 T cell receptor beta chains given below trace back to one sample, sequenced in a study of shared clonotypes between healthy human individuals. The table came from immunoSEQ multiplex PCR; TCRdb's copy has only in-frame clones and leaves some out. The table records millions of clones, approximately 94% of them present only once. Sequences were obtained from naive CD4+ T cells sorted from blood. This sample's subset: CD45RA+ positively selected. The origin of the receptors is a man aged 18 to 30 in good health.

V usage is TRBV7-9 and J usage is TRBJ1-4, with TRBD1 identical over 11 bases. The CDR3 extends over 17 amino acids. V dropped 5 bases and J dropped 0; count of bases not matched to a gene: 5. The germline V gene has CDR1 SEHNR and CDR2 FQNEAQ (reference sequence). CDR3 sequence reads: CASSPRTGGATNEKLFF. The CDR3 coding sequence is TGTGCCAGCAGCCCCAGGACAGGGGGCGCAACTAATGAAAAACTGTTTTTT.

The table lists this clone with a count of one. The rearrangement uses TRBV7-2 and TRBJ1-1; 7 bases line up with TRBD1. The trim removed 4 bases at V and 2 bases at J, leaving 10 bases unmatched. Germline V gene lookup returns CDR1 SGHTA and CDR2 FQGNSA. The CDR3 covers 16 residues. As DNA, the CDR3 is TGTGCCAGCAGCTCGGACAGGCCCAGCGGCAACACTGAAGCTTTCTTT. Translating gives CASSSDRPSGNTEAFF.

Only a few counts were recorded for this clone. Compared with germline, one end of the junction differs, possibly owing to a read error. V usage is TRBV6-5 and J usage is TRBJ1-6; tentative D call: TRBD1 (6 bases). Germline V lookup: CDR1 MNHEY, CDR2 SVGAGI. The CDR3 loop spans 15 amino acids. In nucleotides, the CDR3 is TGTGCCAGCAGGTACTGGGGGGCGCGTGATGCCCCCCTCCACTTT. Protein product: CASRYWGARDAPLHF.

V and J are TRBV6-1 and TRBJ1-4; D is undetermined. CDR3 length equals 12 residues. Trimming removed 8 bases at V and 3 bases at J, with 7 bases between. Germline CDR1 MNHNS, CDR2 SASEGT. CDR3 sequence: CASLSPNEKLFF. In nucleotides, the CDR3 is TGTGCCAGCCTCTCCCCTAATGAAAAACTGTTTTTT.

This clone was observed a single time. A read error may account for a junction end that differs from germline. The chain recombines TRBV9 with TRBJ2-1; a possible D gene is TRBD1 (5 bases). This CDR3 is built from 12 residues. The germline CDR1 and CDR2 sequences are SGDLS and YYNGEE. CDR3: CASSVEGAGRVF. In DNA form, the CDR3 reads TGTGCCAGCAGCGTAGAAGGGGCCGGACGGGTCTTC.

The chain uses TRBV15 and TRBJ2-2; 7 nucleotides match TRBD1. The germline V gene has CDR1 LNHNV and CDR2 YYDKDF (reference sequence). The ends lost 1 base at V and 4 bases at J; junction bases unmatched: 6. The CDR3 contains 16 residues. The CDR3 region is CATSRVGTVRTGELFF. The CDR3 nucleotides read TGTGCCACCAGCAGAGTAGGGACAGTGCGCACCGGGGAGCTGTTTTTT.

Written as DNA, the CDR3 is TGTGCCAGCAGTGGAGCTAGCGGGGGCTACAATGAGCAGTTCTTC. It codes for CASSGASGGYNEQFF. The chain employs TRBV6-1 and TRBJ2-1; 10 nucleotides agree with TRBD2. V lost 4 bases to trimming and J lost 3 bases; unmatched junction nucleotides: 3. Germline lookup yields CDR1 MNHNS and CDR2 SASEGT. The CDR3 spans 15 residues.

The chain carries TRBV6-1 and TRBJ1-1; TRBD1 might be the D (6 bases). This CDR3 comprises 15 residues. V dropped 6 bases and J dropped 7 bases, with 21 bases sitting between them. Germline V gene lookup returns CDR1 MNHNS and CDR2 SASEGT. In DNA, the CDR3 is TGTGCCAGCAGCGCTTATAAAGGGACACTGGTTGAAGCTTTCTTT. It specifies CASSAYKGTLVEAFF.

The V call is TRBV25-1, the J call TRBJ1-6; weak D call: TRBD1 (5 bases). Trimming left V 6 bases short and J 7 bases short, with 16 bases between. The CDR3 has 15 amino acids. Germline V gene sequence: CDR1 MGHDK, CDR2 SYGVNS. CDR3 DNA: TGTGCCAGCAGCCCGGCTGGGGCTTGGAATTCACCCCTCCACTTT. Translated: CASSPAGAWNSPLHF.

The chain has TRBV7-2 and TRBJ1-5; perhaps TRBD1 as D (5 bases). The CDR3 is 14 residues long. Trimming cost V 8 bases and J 4 bases, with 15 bases left between them. CDR1 and CDR2 from the germline V gene are SGHTA and FQGNSA. The CDR3 region has the DNA TGTGCCAGCGCTTGGGGGGGACCGAATCAGCCCCAGCATTTT. Its protein product is CASAWGGPNQPQHF.

The rearrangement joins TRBV11-2 to TRBJ2-7, with 16 bases aligning to TRBD2. This CDR3 is 18 amino acids long. CDR1 is SGHAT, CDR2 FQNNGV, per germline. After removal of 5 bases from V and 6 bases from J, the junction contained 13 bases not matched to a gene. The CDR3 bases are TGTGCCAGCAGCCATCTCGGGACTAGCGGGGGGGCGCGGTCCGAGCAGTACTTC. Protein: CASSHLGTSGGARSEQYF. The entire variable domain, with the rest obtained from reference TRBV11-2 and TRBJ2-7, is as follows: EAGVAQSPRYKIIEKRQSVAFWCNPISGHATLYWYQQILGQGPKLLIQFQNNGVVDDSQLPKDRFSAERLKGVDSTLKIQPAKLEDSAVYLCASSHLGTSGGARSEQYFGPGTRLTVT.

The chain employs TRBV11-2 and TRBJ2-1; 7 bases are shared with TRBD2. The CDR3 loop spans 14 amino acids. J lost 9 bases, V lost 2 bases, and 7 bases had no gene match. Looked up from germline, CDR1 is SGHAT and CDR2 is FQNNGV. This CDR3 is CASSLWTRTGEQFF. Here the CDR3 DNA reads TGTGCCAGCAGCTTATGGACTAGAACCGGTGAGCAGTTCTTC.

There are a few counts of this clone. Other DNA sequences in this specimen translate into the identical CDR3. The chain couples TRBV18 to TRBJ1-1; D not resolved. This CDR3 contains 14 residues. Trimming stripped 6 bases from V and 1 base from J, with 12 bases between. In germline, CDR1 is KGHSH, CDR2 LQKENI. CDR3 coding DNA: TGTGCCAGCTCCCCCCTCGCTGGGAACACTGAAGCTTTCTTT. Its translation is CASSPLAGNTEAFF.

The chain is built from TRBV5-1 and TRBJ2-1; D could derive from TRBD1 or TRBD2 (5 bases each). V lost 4 bases and J 7 bases, leaving 12 bases between the germline ends. The CDR3 has 13 residues. Germline V CDR1 and CDR2: SGHRS, YFSETQ. The CDR3 loop reads CASSGSWGNEQFF. The CDR3 DNA sequence: TGCGCCAGCAGCGGGAGTTGGGGGAATGAGCAGTTCTTC.

The rearrangement uses TRBV7-9 and TRBJ2-3; 7 nucleotides line up with TRBD1. V shed 0 bases, J shed 2 bases, and the junction held 5 bases outside the gene matches. This CDR3 comprises 16 residues. Germline V gives CDR1 SEHNR, CDR2 FQNEAQ (reference sequence). CDR3 DNA sequence: TGTGCCAGCAGCTTAGCCCCCGGACAGGACACAGATACGCAGTATTTT. Translation gives CASSLAPGQDTDTQYF.

Remarks on this clone: At the DNA level, this CDR3 is encoded by other sequences in the same sample as well. V and J are TRBV19 and TRBJ1-5, with a weak D call TRBD1 (6 bases). The CDR3 runs 13 residues. Trimming removed 4 bases at V and 4 bases at J, with 8 bases between. Looked up from germline, CDR1 is LNHDA and CDR2 is SQIVND (reference sequence). CDR3 sequence: CASSTQGNQPQHF. The CDR3 region has the DNA TGTGCCAGTAGTACTCAGGGGAATCAGCCCCAGCATTTT.

The chain joins TRBV6-5 to TRBJ2-3; D call uncertain. Deletions cut 0 bases from V and 2 bases from J, with 3 bases between. Germline CDR1 reads MNHEY; CDR2 reads SVGAGI. This CDR3 comprises 13 residues. CDR3 nucleotide sequence: TGTGCCAGCAGTTACTCCTTCACAGATACGCAGTATTTT. Translated: CASSYSFTDTQYF.

V gene TRBV10-2 combines with J gene TRBJ2-5; TRBD1 agrees at 9 bases. Trimming took 5 bases from V and 5 from J; bases not matched to a gene: 9. The germline CDR1 and CDR2 sequences are WSHSY and SAAADI. The CDR3 length is 15 residues. CDR3 sequence reads: CASSRWDRAGETQYF. CDR3 nucleotides: TGCGCCAGCAGTCGGTGGGACAGGGCGGGGGAGACCCAGTACTTC.